This TCR beta chain comes out of a study of breast tumors, draining lymph nodes, adjacent tissues. Overall study results and limits: Data fit most tumor T cells coming from lymph node, expanding in tumor. That most tumor T cells come from lymph nodes remained unproven. Tumor TCR diversity was below lymph nodes but above nontumor tissue. Luminal-like breast cancer showed significantly higher tumor–nontumor repertoire similarity than basal-like.

CDR3 size: 14 residues. CDR1 is SGDLS, CDR2 YYNGEE, per germline. The V and J ends lost 3 bases and 3 bases, in that order; junction bases with no gene match: 6. This clonotype was observed once. What it recognizes is unknown. In TCRdb, the multiplex PCR reads were re-called with MiXCR into one record per CDR3 protein. The sample has 130,000 or so distinct CDR3 sequences; around 22% are singletons. Axillary draining lymph nodes of breast cancer patients supplied the node samples. The gene calls are TRBV9 and TRBJ2-7; the match to TRBD1 covers 7 bases. The clonotype originates from a female donor with breast cancer. Some clones in this sample may be carry-over from other donors' samples. Sequencing was carried out using axillary lymph node tissue. In nucleotides, the CDR3 is TGTGCCAGCAGCGGACAGGGCGTTGGCTACGAGCAGTACTTC. Its translation is CASSGQGVGYEQYF.